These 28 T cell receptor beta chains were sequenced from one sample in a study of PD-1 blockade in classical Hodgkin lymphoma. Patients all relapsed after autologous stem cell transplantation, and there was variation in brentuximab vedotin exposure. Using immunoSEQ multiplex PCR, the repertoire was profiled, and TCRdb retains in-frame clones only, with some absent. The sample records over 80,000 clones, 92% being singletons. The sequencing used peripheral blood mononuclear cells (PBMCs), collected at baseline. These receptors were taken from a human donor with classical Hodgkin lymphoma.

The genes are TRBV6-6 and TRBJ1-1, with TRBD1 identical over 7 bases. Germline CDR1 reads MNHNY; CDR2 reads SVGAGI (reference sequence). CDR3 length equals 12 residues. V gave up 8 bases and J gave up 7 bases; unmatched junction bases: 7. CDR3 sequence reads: CASQTGSGEAFF. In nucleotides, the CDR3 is TGTGCCAGCCAGACAGGGTCCGGTGAAGCTTTCTTT.

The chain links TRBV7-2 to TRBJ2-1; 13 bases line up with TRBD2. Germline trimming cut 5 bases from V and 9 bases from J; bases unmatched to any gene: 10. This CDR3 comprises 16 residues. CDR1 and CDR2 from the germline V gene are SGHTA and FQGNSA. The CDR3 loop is CASSPPGTSGVGEQFF. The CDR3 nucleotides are TGTGCCAGCAGCCCTCCCGGGACTAGCGGGGTCGGTGAGCAGTTCTTC. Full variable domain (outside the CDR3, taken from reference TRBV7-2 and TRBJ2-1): GAGVSQSPSNKVTEKGKDVELRCDPISGHTALYWYRQSLGQGLEFLIYFQGNSAPDKSGLPSDRFSAERTGGSVSTLTIQRTQQEDSAVYLCASSPPGTSGVGEQFFGPGTRLTVL.

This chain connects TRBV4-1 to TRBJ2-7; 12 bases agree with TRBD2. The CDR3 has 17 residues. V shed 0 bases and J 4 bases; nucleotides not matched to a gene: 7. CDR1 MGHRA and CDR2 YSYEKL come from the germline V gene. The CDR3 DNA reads TGCGCCAGCAGCCAAGAACGACTAGCGGGAGATCGGTACGAGCAGTACTTC. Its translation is CASSQERLAGDRYEQYF.

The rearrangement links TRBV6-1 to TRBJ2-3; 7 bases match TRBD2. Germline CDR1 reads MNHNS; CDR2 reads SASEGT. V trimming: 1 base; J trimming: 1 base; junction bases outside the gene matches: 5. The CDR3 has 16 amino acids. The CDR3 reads CASSEVGGGGTDTQYF. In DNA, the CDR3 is TGTGCCAGCAGTGAAGTGGGGGGAGGGGGCACAGATACGCAGTATTTT.

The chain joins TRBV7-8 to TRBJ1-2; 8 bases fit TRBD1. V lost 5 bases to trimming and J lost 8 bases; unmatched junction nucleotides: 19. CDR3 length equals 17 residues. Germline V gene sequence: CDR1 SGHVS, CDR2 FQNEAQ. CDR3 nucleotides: TGTGCCAGCAGCCCCAAAGCCAGACAGGGGTCAGTGGGCGGCTACACCTTC. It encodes CASSPKARQGSVGGYTF.

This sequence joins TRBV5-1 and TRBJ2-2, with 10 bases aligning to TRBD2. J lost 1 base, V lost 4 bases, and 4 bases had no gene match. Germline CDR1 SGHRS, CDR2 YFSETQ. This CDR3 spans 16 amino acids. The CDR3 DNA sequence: TGCGCCAGCAGCCCCTGGACTAGCGGGAACACCGGGGAGCTGTTTTTT. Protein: CASSPWTSGNTGELFF.

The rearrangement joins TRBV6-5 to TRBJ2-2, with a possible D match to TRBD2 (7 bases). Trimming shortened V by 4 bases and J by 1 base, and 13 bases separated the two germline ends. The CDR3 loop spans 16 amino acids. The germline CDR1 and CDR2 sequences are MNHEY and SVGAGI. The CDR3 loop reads CASSSLGGENTGELFF. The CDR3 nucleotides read TGTGCCAGCAGTTCCTTAGGGGGGGAGAACACCGGGGAGCTGTTTTTT.

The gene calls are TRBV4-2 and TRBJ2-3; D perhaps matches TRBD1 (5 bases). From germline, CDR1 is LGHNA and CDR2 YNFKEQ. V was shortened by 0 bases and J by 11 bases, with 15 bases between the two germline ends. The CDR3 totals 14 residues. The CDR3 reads CASSQDIRESKQYF. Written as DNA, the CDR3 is TGTGCCAGCAGCCAAGATATCAGGGAATCAAAGCAGTATTTT.

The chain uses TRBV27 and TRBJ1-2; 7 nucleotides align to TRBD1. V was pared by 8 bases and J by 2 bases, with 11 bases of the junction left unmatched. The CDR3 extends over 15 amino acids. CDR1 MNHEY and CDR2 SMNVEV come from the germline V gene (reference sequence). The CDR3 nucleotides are TGTGCCAGCGGGCCCCTGGACAGGTTGAACTATGGCTACACCTTC. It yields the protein CASGPLDRLNYGYTF.

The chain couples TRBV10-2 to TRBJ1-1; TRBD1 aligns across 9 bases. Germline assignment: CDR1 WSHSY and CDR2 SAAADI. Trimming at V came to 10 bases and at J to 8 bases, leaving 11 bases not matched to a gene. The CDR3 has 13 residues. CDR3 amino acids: CATHDRQGVEAFF. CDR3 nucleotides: TGCGCCACCCATGACCGACAGGGGGTGGAAGCTTTCTTT.

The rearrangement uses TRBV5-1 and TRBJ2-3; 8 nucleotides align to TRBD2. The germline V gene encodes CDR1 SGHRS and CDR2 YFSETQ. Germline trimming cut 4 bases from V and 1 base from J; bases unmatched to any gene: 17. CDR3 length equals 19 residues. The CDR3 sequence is CASSPAGRGGRPRTDTQYF. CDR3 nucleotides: TGCGCCAGCAGCCCCGCCGGGCGGGGCGGGAGGCCACGCACAGATACGCAGTATTTT.

The CDR3 DNA is TGCGCCAGCAGCCCCCCCGGGACAGCTTTCACCTTC. Its translation is CASSPPGTAFTF. The chain joins TRBV4-1 to TRBJ1-2; 7 positions agree with TRBD1. Germline V gene sequence: CDR1 MGHRA, CDR2 YSYEKL. The V and J ends lost 4 bases and 13 bases, in that order; junction bases with no gene match: 9. The CDR3 runs to 12 residues.

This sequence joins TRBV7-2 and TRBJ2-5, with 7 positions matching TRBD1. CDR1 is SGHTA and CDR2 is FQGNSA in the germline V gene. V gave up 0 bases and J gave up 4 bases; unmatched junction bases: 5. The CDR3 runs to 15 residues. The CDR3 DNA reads TGTGCCAGCAGCTTAGCTTGGACAGGAGGAGAGACCCAGTACTTC. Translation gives CASSLAWTGGETQYF.

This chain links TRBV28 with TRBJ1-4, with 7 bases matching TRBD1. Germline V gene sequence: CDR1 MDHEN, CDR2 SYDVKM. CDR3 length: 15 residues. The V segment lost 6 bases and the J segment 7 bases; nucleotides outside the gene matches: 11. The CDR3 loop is CASRPTGARGEKLFF. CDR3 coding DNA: TGTGCCAGCAGGCCTACAGGGGCCCGCGGTGAAAAACTGTTTTTT.

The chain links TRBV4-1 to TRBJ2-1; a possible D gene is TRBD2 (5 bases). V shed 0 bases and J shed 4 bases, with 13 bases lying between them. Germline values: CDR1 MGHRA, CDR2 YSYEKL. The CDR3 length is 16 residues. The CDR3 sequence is CASSQEVRADYNEQFF. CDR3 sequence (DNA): TGCGCCAGCAGCCAAGAGGTGCGGGCGGATTACAATGAGCAGTTCTTC.

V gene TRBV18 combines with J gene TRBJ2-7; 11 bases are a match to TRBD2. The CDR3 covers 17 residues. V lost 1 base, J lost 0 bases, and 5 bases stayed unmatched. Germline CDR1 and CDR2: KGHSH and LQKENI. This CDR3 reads CASSPLGLAVISYEQYF. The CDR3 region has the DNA TGTGCCAGCTCACCACTGGGACTAGCGGTTATCTCCTACGAGCAGTACTTC.

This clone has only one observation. As DNA, the CDR3 is TGTGCCAGCAGCTCTTCACAGCTATTGAACACTGAAGCTTTCTTT. Translation gives CASSSSQLLNTEAFF. The rearrangement uses TRBV5-5 and TRBJ1-1; no definite D call. The V gene lost 3 bases and the J gene lost 0 bases, with 12 bases spanning the gap. This CDR3 contains 15 residues. CDR1 and CDR2 (germline): SGHKS, YYEKEE (reference sequence).

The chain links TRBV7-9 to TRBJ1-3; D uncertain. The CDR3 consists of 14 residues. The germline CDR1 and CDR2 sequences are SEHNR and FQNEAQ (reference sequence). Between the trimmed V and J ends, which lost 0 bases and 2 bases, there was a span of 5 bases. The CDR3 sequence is CASSLAPPGNTIYF. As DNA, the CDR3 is TGTGCCAGCAGCTTAGCCCCCCCTGGAAACACCATATATTTT.

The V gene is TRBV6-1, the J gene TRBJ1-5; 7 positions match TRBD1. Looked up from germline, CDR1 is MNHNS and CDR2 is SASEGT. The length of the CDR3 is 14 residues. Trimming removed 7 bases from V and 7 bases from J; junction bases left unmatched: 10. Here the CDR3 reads CASIRGTAEQPQHF. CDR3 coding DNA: TGTGCCAGCATAAGGGGGACAGCAGAACAGCCCCAGCATTTT.

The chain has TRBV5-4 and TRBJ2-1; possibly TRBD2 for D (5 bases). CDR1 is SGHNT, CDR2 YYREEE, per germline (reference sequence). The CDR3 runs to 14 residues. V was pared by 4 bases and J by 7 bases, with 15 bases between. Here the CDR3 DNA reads TGTGCCAGCAGCGGGATACGAAGGAGGAATGAGCAGTTCTTC. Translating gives CASSGIRRRNEQFF.

The CDR3 DNA follows: TGTGCCAGCAGGACTCCGGGTGGGGGGGGCTACACCTTC. Protein: CASRTPGGGGYTF. The chain is built from TRBV25-1 and TRBJ1-2; D may be TRBD1 (5 bases). From germline, CDR1 is MGHDK and CDR2 SYGVNS. This CDR3 contains 13 residues. Trimming removed 6 bases at V and 8 bases at J, with 16 bases between.

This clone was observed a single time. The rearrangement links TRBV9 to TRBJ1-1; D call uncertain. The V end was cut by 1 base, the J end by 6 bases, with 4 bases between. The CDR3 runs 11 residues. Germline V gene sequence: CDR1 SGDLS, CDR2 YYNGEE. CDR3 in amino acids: CASSVQSEAFF. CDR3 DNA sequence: TGTGCCAGCAGCGTACAGTCTGAAGCTTTCTTT.

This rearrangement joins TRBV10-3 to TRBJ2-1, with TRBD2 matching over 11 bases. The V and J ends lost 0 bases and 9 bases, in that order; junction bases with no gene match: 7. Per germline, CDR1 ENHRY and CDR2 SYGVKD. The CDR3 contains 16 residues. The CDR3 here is CAISESSRLAGTEQFF. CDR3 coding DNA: TGTGCCATCAGTGAGTCTTCGAGACTAGCGGGAACTGAGCAGTTCTTC.

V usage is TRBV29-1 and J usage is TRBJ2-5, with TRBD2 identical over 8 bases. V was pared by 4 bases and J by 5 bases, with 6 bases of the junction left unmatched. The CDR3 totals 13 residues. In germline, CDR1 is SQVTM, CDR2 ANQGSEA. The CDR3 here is CSVVSGKSETQYF. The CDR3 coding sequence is TGCAGCGTTGTTAGCGGGAAGTCGGAGACCCAGTACTTC.

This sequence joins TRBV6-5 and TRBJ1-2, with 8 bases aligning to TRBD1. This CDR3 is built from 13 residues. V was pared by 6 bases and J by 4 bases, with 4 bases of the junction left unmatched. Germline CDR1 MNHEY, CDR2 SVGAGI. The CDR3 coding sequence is TGTGCCAGCAGCATGACAGGGGCCTATGGCTACACCTTC. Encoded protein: CASSMTGAYGYTF.

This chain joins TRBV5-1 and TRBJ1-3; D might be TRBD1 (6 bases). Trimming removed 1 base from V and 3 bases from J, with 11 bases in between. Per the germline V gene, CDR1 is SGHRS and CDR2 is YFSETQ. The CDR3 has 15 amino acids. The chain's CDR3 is CASSLKGGGGNTIYF. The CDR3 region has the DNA TGCGCCAGCAGCTTGAAAGGGGGAGGTGGAAACACCATATATTTT. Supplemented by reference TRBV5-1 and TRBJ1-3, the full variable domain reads KAGVTQTPRYLIKTRGQQVTLSCSPISGHRSVSWYQQTPGQGLQFLFEYFSETQRNKGNFPGRFSGRQFSNSRSEMNVSTLELGDSALYLCASSLKGGGGNTIYFGEGSWLTVV.

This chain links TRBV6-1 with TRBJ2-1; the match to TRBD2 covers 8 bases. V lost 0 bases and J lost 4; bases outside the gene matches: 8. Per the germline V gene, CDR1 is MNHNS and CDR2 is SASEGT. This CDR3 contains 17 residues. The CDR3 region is CASSEAPAGVLYNEQFF. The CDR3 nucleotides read TGTGCCAGCAGTGAAGCGCCAGCGGGGGTACTATACAATGAGCAGTTCTTC.

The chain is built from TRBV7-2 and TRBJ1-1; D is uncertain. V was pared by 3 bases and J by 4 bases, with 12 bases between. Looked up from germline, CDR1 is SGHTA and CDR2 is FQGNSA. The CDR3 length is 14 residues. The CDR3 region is CASSFSPPGTEAFF. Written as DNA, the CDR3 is TGTGCCAGCAGCTTTAGTCCCCCAGGCACTGAAGCTTTCTTT.